Given below is one T cell receptor (beta chain) in context. The data originate from a study of CD8 T cells in Susac syndrome. V gave up 4 bases and J gave up 9 bases, with 17 bases separating them. CDR1 and CDR2 (germline): SGHRS, YFSETQ. The CDR3 length is 14 residues. Random hexamers were used to reverse transcribe the RNA input (about 0.5 to 1 ug). From the immunoSEQ multiplex PCR reads, TCRdb called clonotypes with MiXCR, one entry per CDR3 protein. The sample includes roughly 120,000 distinct CDR3 sequences, about 96% seen only once; the top ten take approximately 0.092%. The specimen sequenced was CD4+ T cells from PBMCs. This clonotype was sampled from a human donor in good health. V and J are TRBV5-1 and TRBJ2-4; either TRBD1 or TRBD2 may supply D (6 bases each). The CDR3 loop is CASSLSEGVAIQYF. CDR3 coding DNA: TGCGCCAGCAGCCTCTCGGAGGGGGTGGCCATTCAGTACTTC.